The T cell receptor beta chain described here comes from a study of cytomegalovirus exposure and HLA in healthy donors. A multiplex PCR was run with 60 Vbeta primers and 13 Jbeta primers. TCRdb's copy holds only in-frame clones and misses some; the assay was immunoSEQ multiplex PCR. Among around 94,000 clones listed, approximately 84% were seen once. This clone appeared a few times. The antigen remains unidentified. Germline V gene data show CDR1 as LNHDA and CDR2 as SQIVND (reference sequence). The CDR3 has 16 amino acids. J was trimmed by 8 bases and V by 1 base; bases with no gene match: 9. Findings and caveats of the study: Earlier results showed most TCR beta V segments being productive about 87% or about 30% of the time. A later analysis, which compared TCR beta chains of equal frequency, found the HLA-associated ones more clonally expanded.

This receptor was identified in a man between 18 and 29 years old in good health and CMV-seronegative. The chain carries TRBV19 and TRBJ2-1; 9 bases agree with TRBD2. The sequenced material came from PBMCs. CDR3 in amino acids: CASSIVGGRGKDEQFF. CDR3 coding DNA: TGTGCCAGTAGTATAGTGGGCGGGAGGGGTAAGGATGAGCAGTTCTTC. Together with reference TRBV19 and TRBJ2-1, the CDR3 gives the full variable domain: DGGITQSPKYLFRKEGQNVTLSCEQNLNHDAMYWYRQDPGQGLRLIYYSQIVNDFQKGDIAEGYSVSREKKESFPLTVTSAQKNPTAFYLCASSIVGGRGKDEQFFGPGTRLTVL.